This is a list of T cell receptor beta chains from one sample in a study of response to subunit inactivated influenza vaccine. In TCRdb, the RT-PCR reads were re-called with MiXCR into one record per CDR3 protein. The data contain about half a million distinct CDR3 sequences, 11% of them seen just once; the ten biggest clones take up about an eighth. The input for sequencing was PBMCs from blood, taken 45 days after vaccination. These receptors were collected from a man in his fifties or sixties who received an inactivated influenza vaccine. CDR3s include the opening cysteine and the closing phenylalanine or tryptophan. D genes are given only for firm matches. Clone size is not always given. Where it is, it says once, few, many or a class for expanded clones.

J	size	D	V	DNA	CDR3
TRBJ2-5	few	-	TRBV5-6	TGTGCCAGCAGCCTCACAGGGTTCGGAGAGACCCAGTACTTC	CASSLTGFGETQYF
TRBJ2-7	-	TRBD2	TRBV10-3	TGTGCCATCAAGCGACTAGCGGGAGGGCCCGACGAGCAGTACTTC	CAIKRLAGGPDEQYF
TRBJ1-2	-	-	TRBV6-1	TGTGCCAGCAGATCCGACAGGACAGCTAACTATGGCTACACCTTC	CASRSDRTANYGYTF
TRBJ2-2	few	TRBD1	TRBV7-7	TGTGCTAGCAGCCAAGGACAGGGGGCCGACGTCGGGGAGCTGTTTTTT	CASSQGQGADVGELFF
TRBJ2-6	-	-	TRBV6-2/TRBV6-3	TGTGCCAGCACAAGGTCGACTAACTCTGGGGCCAACGTCCTGACTTTC	CASTRSTNSGANVLTF
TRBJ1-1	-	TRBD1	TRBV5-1	TGCGCCAGCAGCTGGTCGACAGGGGCGGGGAATGAAGCTTTCTTT	CASSWSTGAGNEAFF
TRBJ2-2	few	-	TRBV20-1	TGCAGTGCTAGTTACGGTAACACCGGGGAGCTGTTTTTT	CSASYGNTGELFF
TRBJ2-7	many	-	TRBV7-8	TGTGCCAGCAGCTTTAGAGCAGGGCCCTCCTACGAGCAGTACTTC	CASSFRAGPSYEQYF
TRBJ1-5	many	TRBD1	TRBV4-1	TGCGCCAGCAGCCAAGAAAGTGCGGCAGGGGGTGGCCAGCCCCAGCATTTT	CASSQESAAGGGQPQHF
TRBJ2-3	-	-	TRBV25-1	TGTGCCAGCAGTGTGTCGGGGGCAGATACGCAGTATTTT	CASSVSGADTQYF
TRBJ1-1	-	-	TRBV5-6	TGTGCCAGCAGCCAACCCAGCTACACTGAAGCTTTCTTT	CASSQPSYTEAFF
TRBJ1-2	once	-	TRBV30	TGTGCCTGGACGACCAACTATGGCTACACCTTC	CAWTTNYGYTF
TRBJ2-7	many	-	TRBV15	TGTGCCACCAGCAGTATTGCAGGGCGTGGGTACGAGCAGTACTTC	CATSSIAGRGYEQYF
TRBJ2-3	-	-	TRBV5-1	TGCGCCAGCAGCTTGTCTGGGTCTACGCAGTATTTT	CASSLSGSTQYF
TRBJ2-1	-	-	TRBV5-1	TGCGCCAGCAGCTTGGGAGATAGGACTTCCTACAATGAGCAGTTCTTC	CASSLGDRTSYNEQFF
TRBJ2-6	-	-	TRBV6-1	TGTGCCAGCACTCGAGCGGGACACTTTGTCTCTGGGGCCAACGTCCTGACTTTC	CASTRAGHFVSGANVLTF
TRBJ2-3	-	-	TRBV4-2	TGTGCCAGCAGCCAAGATCGGATAGCAACAGATACGCAGTATTTT	CASSQDRIATDTQYF
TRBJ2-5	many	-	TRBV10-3	TGTGCCATCACCCCAGGGATCCGAGAGACCCAGTACTTC	CAITPGIRETQYF
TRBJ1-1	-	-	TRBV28	TGTGCCAGCAGTCGGTACTATGGACAGCCTAAGGACACTGAAGCTTTCTTT	CASSRYYGQPKDTEAFF
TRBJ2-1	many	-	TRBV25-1	TGTGCCAGCAGTGACAGATTTTCCTACAATGAGCAGTTCTTC	CASSDRFSYNEQFF
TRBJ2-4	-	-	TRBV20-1	TGCAGTGCTAGAGGCACAGCTCTAGCCAAAAACATTCAGTACTTC	CSARGTALAKNIQYF
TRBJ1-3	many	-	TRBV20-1	TGCAGTGCTAGACAAGCCGGGACCAGCTCTGGAAACACCATATATTTT	CSARQAGTSSGNTIYF
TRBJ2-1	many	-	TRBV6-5	TGTACCACCGGCCGGTGGGATGAGCAGTTCTTC	CTTGRWDEQFF
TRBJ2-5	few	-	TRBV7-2	TGTGCCAGCAGCCAAGAGCTCCAAGAGACCCAGTACTTC	CASSQELQETQYF
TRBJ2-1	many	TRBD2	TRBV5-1	TGCGCCAGCAGCCAGACCGGGACTAGCGATAATGAGCAGTTCTTC	CASSQTGTSDNEQFF
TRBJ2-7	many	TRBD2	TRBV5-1	TGCGCCAGCAGCTTGGCCGGGACTATCTACGAGCAGTACTTC	CASSLAGTIYEQYF
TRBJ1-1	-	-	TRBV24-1	TGTGCCACCAGAAAGGAAGGAGGGATGAACACTGAAGCTTTCTTT	CATRKEGGMNTEAFF
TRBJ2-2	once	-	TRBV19	TGTGCCAGTAGTATGACAGGCGGTCTAACAACCGGGGAGCTGTTTTTT	CASSMTGGLTTGELFF
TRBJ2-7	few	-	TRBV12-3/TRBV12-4	TGTGCCAGCAGTTTTCCGCAGCAGGGAACCTACGAGCAGTACTTC	CASSFPQQGTYEQYF
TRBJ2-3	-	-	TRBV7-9	TGTGCCAGCAGCTCCCTTGCAGGTGCGAACACAGATACGCAGTATTTT	CASSSLAGANTDTQYF
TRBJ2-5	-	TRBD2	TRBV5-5	TGTGCCAGCAGAGGCGGGGGGCGGGGAGAGACCCAGTACTTC	CASRGGGRGETQYF
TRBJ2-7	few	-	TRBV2	TGTGCCAGCAGTGAACAGGGTTCCTACTACGAGCAGTACTTC	CASSEQGSYYEQYF
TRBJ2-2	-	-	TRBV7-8	TGTGCCAGCAGCTTAGGTCGTGGAATCGGGGAGCTGTTTTTT	CASSLGRGIGELFF
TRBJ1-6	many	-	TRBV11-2	TGTGCCAGCAGCGAACAGGGAAGTAATTCACCCCTCCACTTT	CASSEQGSNSPLHF
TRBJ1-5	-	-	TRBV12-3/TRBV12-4	TGTGCCAGCAGTGCGGGACCCGGAGCTGTAAGCAATCAGCCCCAGCATTTT	CASSAGPGAVSNQPQHF
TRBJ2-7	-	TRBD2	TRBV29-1	TGCAGCGCCTGGACTAGCGGTTCCTACGAGCAGTACTTC	CSAWTSGSYEQYF
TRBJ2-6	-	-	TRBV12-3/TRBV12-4	TGTGCCAGCAGTCCCGCCGGAGGGTGGGGCTCTGGGGCCAACGTCCTGACTTTC	CASSPAGGWGSGANVLTF
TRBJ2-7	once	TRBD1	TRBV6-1	TGTGCCAGCAGTGAAAGCCCAGGGGGCGTAGGGGAGCAGTACTTC	CASSESPGGVGEQYF
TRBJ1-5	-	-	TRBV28	TGTGCCAGCAGCGTTCGAGGAACTTATCAGCCCCAGCATTTT	CASSVRGTYQPQHF
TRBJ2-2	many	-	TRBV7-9	TGTGCCAGCAGCCCCGGGCCGGGGGCAACGGGCGGGGAGCTGTTTTTT	CASSPGPGATGGELFF
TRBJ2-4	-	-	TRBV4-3	TGCGCCAGCAGCCAAGCGGCAGCCTACGGCATTCAGTACTTC	CASSQAAAYGIQYF